These T cell receptor beta chains were read from a single sample in a study of OX40 agonist ivuxolimab in advanced cancers. Repertoires were generated with immunoSEQ multiplex PCR, while TCRdb's copy carries only in-frame clones and drops some. The repertoire holds 75,000 to 95,000 clones, with 92% as singletons. This specimen consisted of CD4+ or CD8+ T cells sorted from blood, obtained in a trial of the OX40 agonist ivuxolimab. These receptors were collected from an adult with an advanced solid tumor such as melanoma, head and neck, liver or kidney cancer. The CDR3 runs from the conserved cysteine through the conserved F or W. Fields, in order: CDR3 length, clone size, D gene, V gene, J gene, CDR3 protein, CDR3 DNA. D genes are given only for firm matches. Clone sizes are given selectively: once, few, many, or a class where the clone is expanded.

14,-,-,TRBV5-1,TRBJ2-3,CASSLGLDPNTQYF,TGCGCCAGCAGCTTGGGTCTCGACCCGAATACGCAGTATTTT
15,-,TRBD2,TRBV6-1,TRBJ2-3,CASSEMGGSTDTQYF,TGTGCCAGCAGTGAAATGGGGGGGAGCACAGATACGCAGTATTTT
19,-,TRBD2,TRBV19,TRBJ2-5,CASTPGRLAGAGGQETQYF,TGTGCCAGTACCCCAGGCAGGCTAGCGGGAGCCGGGGGGCAAGAGACCCAGTACTTC
15,-,-,TRBV5-4,TRBJ1-6,CASSLKGGYNSPLHF,TGTGCCAGCAGCTTGAAAGGGGGCTATAATTCACCCCTCCACTTT
15,once,-,TRBV9,TRBJ2-1,CASSVGPLSFNEQFF,TGTGCCAGCAGCGTAGGGCCCCTGAGTTTCAATGAGCAGTTCTTC
12,-,-,TRBV9,TRBJ1-2,CASSVAVGGYTF,TGTGCCAGCAGCGTAGCTGTCGGGGGCTACACCTTC
13,-,-,TRBV29-1,TRBJ1-1,CSVQPGINTEAFF,TGCAGCGTTCAACCCGGGATAAACACTGAAGCTTTCTTT
14,-,-,TRBV6-5,TRBJ2-1,CASSYSRDYNEQFF,TGTGCCAGCAGTTACTCGAGGGACTACAATGAGCAGTTCTTC
15,-,-,TRBV19,TRBJ1-4,CASSIEGTGDEKLFF,TGTGCCAGTAGTATAGAGGGGACTGGAGATGAAAAACTGTTTTTT
15,once,-,TRBV25-1,TRBJ1-6,CASSRGTSYNSPLHF,TGTGCCAGCAGTCGGGGTACCTCCTATAATTCACCCCTCCACTTT
15,-,-,TRBV27,TRBJ1-3,CASSPYTSPGNTIYF,TGTGCCAGCAGTCCCTATACCTCACCTGGAAACACCATATATTTT
15,-,-,TRBV30,TRBJ2-5,CAWTHVLGPKGTQYF,TGTGCCTGGACACATGTATTGGGACCTAAGGGGACCCAGTACTTC
12,-,-,TRBV6-6,TRBJ1-1,CASTTGNTEAFF,TGTGCCAGCACGACAGGGAACACTGAAGCTTTCTTT
17,-,TRBD2,TRBV5-1,TRBJ2-1,CASSWGLAGELYNEQFF,TGCGCCAGCAGCTGGGGACTAGCGGGAGAACTCTACAATGAGCAGTTCTTC
16,-,-,TRBV21-1,TRBJ1-2,CASSKALRQGNYGYTF,TGTGCCAGCAGCAAAGCGCTCAGGCAGGGAAACTATGGCTACACCTTC
15,-,TRBD1,TRBV30,TRBJ2-3,CAWSVGTGGADTQYF,TGTGCCTGGAGTGTTGGGACAGGGGGGGCAGATACGCAGTATTTT
13,few,-,TRBV30,TRBJ1-1,CASRVMENTEAFF,TGTGCCTCCCGCGTTATGGAGAACACTGAAGCTTTCTTT
14,-,-,TRBV29-1,TRBJ2-3,CSVADRASTDTQYF,TGCAGCGTTGCGGACAGAGCTAGCACAGATACGCAGTATTTT
14,-,-,TRBV7-9,TRBJ2-3,CASSLLGEADTQYF,TGTGCCAGCAGCTTGTTAGGGGAGGCAGATACGCAGTATTTT
13,-,-,TRBV7-2,TRBJ2-5,CASSPHVQETQYF,TGTGCCAGCAGCCCACACGTACAAGAGACCCAGTACTTC
12,-,-,TRBV19,TRBJ2-4,CASSEQVNIQYF,TGTGCCAGTAGTGAGCAGGTTAACATTCAGTACTTC